The source of this T cell receptor (beta chain) is a study of blood T cell repertoires in COVID-19. Study details: The United States, Italy and Spain supplied acute and convalescent COVID-19 samples. PBMCs, B-cell-depleted T cells, or T cells provided the cDNA or gDNA that made up the material.

The V end was cut by 1 base, the J end by 4 bases, with 14 bases between. Looked up from germline, CDR1 is SGHDT and CDR2 is YYEEEE. This CDR3 region has 15 residues. Authors' methods: Reference gene primer amplification in the assay estimated nucleated cell counts. TCRdb keeps only in-frame clones here, not all; method: immunoSEQ multiplex PCR. The DNA gave D and trimming, while V, J and clone size come from that table. The data hold roughly 200,000 clones, with around 83% observed a single time. This clone was seen a handful of times. The V and J genes are TRBV5-6 and TRBJ1-2; possible D gene TRBD1, 5 bases. Sequenced input: peripheral blood. The TCR was taken from a man aged 35 to 55 with active or convalescent COVID-19. CDR3 region: CASSLIGRAIYGYTF. The CDR3, as DNA: TGTGCCAGCAGCTTGATAGGCAGGGCTATCTATGGCTACACCTTC. Variable domain in full (rest from reference TRBV5-6 and TRBJ1-2): DAGVTQSPTHLIKTRGQQVTLRCSPKSGHDTVSWYQQALGQGPQFIFQYYEEEERQRGNFPDRFSGHQFPNYSSELNVNALLLGDSALYLCASSLIGRAIYGYTFGSGTRLTVV.